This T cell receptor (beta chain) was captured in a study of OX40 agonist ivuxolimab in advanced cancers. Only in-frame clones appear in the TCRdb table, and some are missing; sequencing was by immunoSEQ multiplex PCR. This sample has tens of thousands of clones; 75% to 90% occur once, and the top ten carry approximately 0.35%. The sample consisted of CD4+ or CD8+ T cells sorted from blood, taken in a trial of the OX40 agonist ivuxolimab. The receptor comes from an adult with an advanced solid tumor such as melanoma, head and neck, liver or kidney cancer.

CDR3 region: CASSPLDSVVTEAFF. The CDR3 bases are TGTGCCAGCAGCCCCCTGGACTCGGTCGTCACTGAAGCTTTCTTT. This rearrangement joins TRBV7-2 to TRBJ1-1, with D uncertain. This CDR3 region has 15 residues. The germline V gene encodes CDR1 SGHTA and CDR2 FQGNSA. Between the trimmed V and J ends, which lost 5 bases and 4 bases, there was a span of 17 bases.